This T cell receptor (beta chain) was recovered during a study of T cell responses to AZD1222 COVID-19 vaccine. The study, taken as a whole, reports: Repertoires were sampled only after the peak T cell response.

Repertoires were generated with immunoSEQ multiplex PCR, while TCRdb's copy carries only in-frame clones and drops some. The table includes about 130,000 clones, about 85% detected once. Germline V gives CDR1 MNHEY, CDR2 SVGAGI. Trimming took off 7 bases at V and 2 bases at J, with 18 bases between the two ends. The CDR3 is 15 residues long. Turning to this clone: Its antigen remains unidentified.

The starting material was peripheral blood, obtained 28 days after the second AZD1222 dose. J is TRBJ2-7 and V is TRBV6-5, with D possibly TRBD2 on 5 matching bases. The TCR sequence derives from an adult who received the AZD1222 COVID-19 vaccine. The CDR3 nucleotides read TGTGCCAGCACCCCGACCGACGGGAAAACCTACGAGCAGTACTTC. It translates to CASTPTDGKTYEQYF.